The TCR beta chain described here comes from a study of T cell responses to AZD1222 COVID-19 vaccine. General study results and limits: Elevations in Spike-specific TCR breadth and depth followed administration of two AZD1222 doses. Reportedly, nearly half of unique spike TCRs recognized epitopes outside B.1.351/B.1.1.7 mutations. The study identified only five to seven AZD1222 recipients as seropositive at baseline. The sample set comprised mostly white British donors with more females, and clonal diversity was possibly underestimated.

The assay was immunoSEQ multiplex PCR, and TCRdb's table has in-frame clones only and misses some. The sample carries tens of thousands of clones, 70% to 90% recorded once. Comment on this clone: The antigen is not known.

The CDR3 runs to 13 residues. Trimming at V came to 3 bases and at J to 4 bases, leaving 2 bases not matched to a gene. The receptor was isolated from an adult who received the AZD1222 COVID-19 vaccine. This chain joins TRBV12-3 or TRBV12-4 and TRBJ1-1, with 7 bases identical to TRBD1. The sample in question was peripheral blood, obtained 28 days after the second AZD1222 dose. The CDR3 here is CASSLAGGTEAFF. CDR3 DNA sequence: TGTGCCAGCAGTTTGGCAGGGGGCACTGAAGCTTTCTTT.